This T cell receptor beta chain was obtained from a study of blood T cell repertoires in COVID-19. Background on the study: Donors in the United States, Italy and Spain gave samples during acute or convalescent COVID-19. Sources were T cells, B-cell-depleted T cells, or PBMCs; the material itself was cDNA or gDNA.

As processed by the authors: How many nucleated cells were present was estimated from reference gene primer amplification. TCRdb keeps only in-frame clones here, not all; method: immunoSEQ multiplex PCR. For V, J and clone size, that table is used; D and trimming come from the DNA. The sample lists about 120,000 clones, 90% occurring once. This clone is a singleton in its sample. CDR1 is SGHTA and CDR2 is FQGNSA in the germline V gene. CDR3 length equals 14 residues. Deletions cut 3 bases from V and 7 bases from J, with 12 bases between. The V and J genes are TRBV7-2 and TRBJ1-4; D is possibly TRBD1 (6 bases). Sample: peripheral blood. The TCR was taken from a human donor with active COVID-19. The donor label of this sample is uncertain. The CDR3 is CASSFRQGSEKLFF. CDR3 sequence (DNA): TGTGCCAGCAGCTTCCGGCAGGGGAGTGAAAAACTGTTTTTT.